This entry lists 27 T cell receptor beta chains sequenced from one sample in a study of cytomegalovirus exposure and HLA in healthy donors. The study ran its PCR with 60 Vbeta and 13 Jbeta primers. The data were produced by immunoSEQ multiplex PCR, yet TCRdb's version contains in-frame clones alone and is incomplete. The sample has about 160,000 clones; roughly 76% are singletons. Input material: PBMCs. The receptor set was obtained from a woman between 45 and 60 years old in good health and CMV-seronegative.

This rearrangement joins TRBV7-2 to TRBJ2-3, with D maybe TRBD2 (6 bases). The length of the CDR3 is 15 residues. In germline, CDR1 is SGHTA, CDR2 FQGNSA. V dropped 7 bases and J dropped 3 bases, with 17 bases sitting between them. Here the CDR3 DNA reads TGTGCCAGCACTCTTTCCGGGGGTCTGACAGATACGCAGTATTTT. Protein sequence: CASTLSGGLTDTQYF.

The chain joins TRBV28 to TRBJ1-2, with D unresolved. Germline V gene sequence: CDR1 MDHEN, CDR2 SYDVKM. CDR3 length: 13 amino acids. V was shortened by 6 bases and J by 3 bases, with 11 bases between the two germline ends. The CDR3 loop is CASRETEHYGYTF. In DNA form, the CDR3 reads TGTGCCAGCAGAGAAACAGAGCACTATGGCTACACCTTC.

The chain is built from TRBV5-1 and TRBJ2-7, with 14 bases that match TRBD2. Per germline, CDR1 SGHRS and CDR2 YFSETQ. V was pared by 2 bases and J by 3 bases, with 1 base of the junction left unmatched. The CDR3 is 15 amino acids. The CDR3 reads CASSFGTSGSYEQYF. The CDR3 coding sequence is TGCGCCAGCAGCTTCGGGACTAGCGGGAGCTACGAGCAGTACTTC.

The chain combines TRBV9 with TRBJ1-6, with TRBD1 matching over 8 bases. Germline-derived CDR1 and CDR2 are SGDLS and YYNGEE. J lost 11 bases, V lost 3 bases, and 4 bases had no gene match. This CDR3 spans 13 amino acids. CDR3 bases: TGTGCCAGCAGCGCCGGACAGGGAACACCCCTCCACTTT. Translated, it gives CASSAGQGTPLHF.

The chain joins TRBV5-4 to TRBJ2-4; D gene unclear. The germline gives CDR1 SGHNT, CDR2 YYREEE (reference sequence). The CDR3 is made up of 12 amino acids. The V gene lost 0 bases and the J gene lost 6 bases, with 4 bases spanning the gap. As DNA, the CDR3 is TGTGCCAGCAGCTTGGACAGAAACATTCAGTACTTC. This encodes CASSLDRNIQYF.

There are a few counts of this clone. The chain combines TRBV9 with TRBJ2-2; 15 bases fit TRBD2. The germline gives CDR1 SGDLS, CDR2 YYNGEE. Trimming cost V 3 bases and J 6 bases; bases outside gene matches: 15. The CDR3 is 20 amino acids. CDR3 nucleotides: TGTGCCAGCAGCGAAAAACCCGGGACTAGCGGGAGGCCCGTGGCCGGGGAGCTGTTTTTT. Its translation: CASSEKPGTSGRPVAGELFF.

The rearrangement uses TRBV5-1 and TRBJ2-3; TRBD1 agrees at 8 bases. After removal of 4 bases from V and 5 bases from J, the junction contained 9 bases not matched to a gene. Germline assignment: CDR1 SGHRS and CDR2 YFSETQ. The CDR3 contains 15 residues. The CDR3 nucleotides are TGCGCCAGCAGCCCCCGGACAGGGTCTGAAGATACGCAGTATTTT. Translating gives CASSPRTGSEDTQYF.

A single count supports this clone. This chain's CDR3 is CASSGRLAGRTDTQYF. CDR3 bases: TGTGCCAGCAGTGGTAGACTAGCGGGGCGCACAGATACGCAGTATTTT. The chain is built from TRBV2 and TRBJ2-3; TRBD2 matches at 11 bases. This CDR3 is built from 16 residues. The trim removed 4 bases at V and 1 base at J, leaving 4 bases unmatched. Germline V gene data show CDR1 as SNHLY and CDR2 as FYNNEI. Complete variable domain (other parts from reference TRBV2 and TRBJ2-3): EPEVTQTPSHQVTQMGQEVILRCVPISNHLYFYWYRQILGQKVEFLVSFYNNEISEKSEIFDDQFSVERPDGSNFTLKIRSTKLEDSAMYFCASSGRLAGRTDTQYFGPGTRLTVL.

The V call is TRBV9, the J call TRBJ2-5; 10 bases fit TRBD2. The germline V gene encodes CDR1 SGDLS and CDR2 YYNGEE. This CDR3 contains 14 residues. With 4 bases clipped from V and 0 bases from J, the junction kept 0 bases outside the gene matches. The CDR3 sequence is CASSTSGNQETQYF. The CDR3 nucleotides are TGTGCCAGCAGCACTAGCGGGAACCAAGAGACCCAGTACTTC.

The V call is TRBV6-5, the J call TRBJ2-7; TRBD2 is a possible D gene (7 bases). Trimming cost V 5 bases and J 10 bases, with 21 bases left between them. The CDR3 has 14 residues. The germline V gene has CDR1 MNHEY and CDR2 SVGAGI. CDR3 nucleotides: TGTGCCAGCAGTAGGGGGGGCGGGACGTTTGGACAGTACTTC. It yields the protein CASSRGGGTFGQYF.

This clone was detected once. CDR3 region: CASSITGRGEEKLFF. CDR3 coding DNA: TGTGCCAGTAGTATTACCGGCAGGGGGGAGGAAAAACTGTTTTTT. V gene TRBV19 combines with J gene TRBJ1-4, with TRBD1 matching 7 bases. CDR3 length: 15 residues. J lost 8 bases, V lost 3 bases, and 9 bases had no gene match. In germline, CDR1 is LNHDA, CDR2 SQIVND (reference sequence).

In its sample, this clone was seen a few times. The chain employs TRBV11-2 and TRBJ2-5; 10 nucleotides agree with TRBD2. The better agreement between TRBJ2-7 and the DNA end casts doubt on the J call. The CDR3 sequence is 14 residues long. CDR1 is SGHAT, CDR2 FQNNGV, per germline. CDR3 protein: CASSFGSGRYEQYF. CDR3 in DNA: TGTGCCAGCAGCTTTGGTAGCGGGAGGTACGAGCAGTACTTC.

This chain links TRBV11-2 with TRBJ2-6; 7 nucleotides align to TRBD1. The CDR3 length is 17 residues. Germline trimming cut 2 bases from V and 4 bases from J; bases unmatched to any gene: 8. Germline CDR1 SGHAT, CDR2 FQNNGV. The CDR3 sequence is CASSLRGGAEGANVLTF. CDR3 nucleotides: TGTGCCAGCAGCTTACGAGGGGGCGCGGAAGGGGCCAACGTCCTGACTTTC.

The count of this clone is one. The chain is built from TRBV19 and TRBJ2-2; 7 bases map to TRBD2. V trimming: 7 bases; J trimming: 5 bases; junction bases outside the gene matches: 7. The CDR3 sequence is 14 residues long. Per the germline V gene, CDR1 is LNHDA and CDR2 is SQIVND (reference sequence). CDR3 DNA: TGTGCCAGTACCTTAACGGGAGGAACCGGGGAGCTGTTTTTT. Translation: CASTLTGGTGELFF. The full variable domain, rest sourced from reference TRBV19 and TRBJ2-2, is DGGITQSPKYLFRKEGQNVTLSCEQNLNHDAMYWYRQDPGQGLRLIYYSQIVNDFQKGDIAEGYSVSREKKESFPLTVTSAQKNPTAFYLCASTLTGGTGELFFGEGSRLTVL.

This chain links TRBV28 with TRBJ1-2; D is undetermined. Germline loops: CDR1 MDHEN, CDR2 SYDVKM. This CDR3 contains 15 residues. Trimming removed 5 bases at V and 4 bases at J, with 17 bases between. The CDR3 DNA is TGTGCCAGCAGTCCCTCACAGTTAATGGGCTATGGCTACACCTTC. As protein: CASSPSQLMGYGYTF.

This chain connects TRBV28 to TRBJ2-3, with 11 bases fitting TRBD2. Germline CDR1 and CDR2: MDHEN and SYDVKM. CDR3 length: 15 residues. The junction had 6 bases not matched to a gene; V was cut back by 6 bases and J by 4 bases. The CDR3, as DNA: TGTGCCAGCAGCCCCCTAGCGGGAGGATCAGATACGCAGTATTTT. Translated: CASSPLAGGSDTQYF.

This chain connects TRBV11-2 to TRBJ2-7; a possible D gene is TRBD1 (6 bases). The CDR3 contains 13 residues. Germline CDR1 SGHAT, CDR2 FQNNGV. Trimming stripped 3 bases from V and 3 bases from J, with 9 bases between. The DNA of the CDR3 is TGTGCCAGCAGCTTCTCACAGGGCTACGAGCAGTACTTC. Translation gives CASSFSQGYEQYF.

The rearrangement joins TRBV11-2 to TRBJ1-2; D not certain. The germline gives CDR1 SGHAT, CDR2 FQNNGV. The V gene lost 1 base and the J gene lost 5 bases, with 5 bases spanning the gap. This CDR3 comprises 12 residues. CDR3 DNA sequence: TGTGCCAGCAGCTTAGGGACTTATGGCTACACCTTC. Translating gives CASSLGTYGYTF.

A single count supports this clone. The chain uses TRBV27 and TRBJ1-4; D is undetermined. This CDR3 comprises 15 residues. Trimming took off 0 bases at V and 0 bases at J, with 5 bases between the two ends. Per the germline V gene, CDR1 is MNHEY and CDR2 is SMNVEV (reference sequence). The CDR3 spells CASSLSRATNEKLFF. CDR3 coding DNA: TGTGCCAGCAGTTTATCCCGGGCAACTAATGAAAAACTGTTTTTT.

This chain links TRBV2 with TRBJ2-7; D perhaps matches TRBD1 (6 bases). Trimming shortened V by 5 bases and J by 4 bases, and 9 bases separated the two germline ends. CDR1 is SNHLY, CDR2 FYNNEI, per germline. The CDR3 is 12 amino acids. In DNA, the CDR3 is TGTGCCAGCAGTCGGACAGCTTACGAGCAGTACTTC. Its protein product is CASSRTAYEQYF.

J is TRBJ2-2 and V is TRBV9; 10 bases match TRBD1. The CDR3 length is 16 residues. The junction had 4 bases not matched to a gene; V was cut back by 4 bases and J by 1 base. The germline CDR1 and CDR2 sequences are SGDLS and YYNGEE. CDR3 region: CASSRDRGQNTGELFF. CDR3 nucleotides: TGTGCCAGCAGCCGTGACAGGGGGCAGAACACCGGGGAGCTGTTTTTT.

This clone was counted between two and nine times. This chain links TRBV5-1 with TRBJ1-4; D is perhaps TRBD1 (6 bases). The V and J ends lost 4 bases and 5 bases respectively, with 12 bases between them. There are 14 residues in the CDR3. The V gene's germline CDR1 is SGHRS and CDR2 YFSETQ. CDR3 coding DNA: TGCGCCAGCAGCCCACAGGGAACCAATGAAAAACTGTTTTTT. Its protein product is CASSPQGTNEKLFF.

The V and J genes are TRBV18 and TRBJ2-7; D may be TRBD1 (7 bases). The V end was cut by 6 bases, the J end by 2 bases, with 14 bases between. The CDR3 length is 14 residues. Germline lookup yields CDR1 KGHSH and CDR2 LQKENI. As DNA, the CDR3 is TGTGCCAGCTCCGCTGCGGGACAGACCTACGAGCAGTACTTC. This encodes CASSAAGQTYEQYF.

This chain joins TRBV19 and TRBJ1-5, with D maybe TRBD1 (5 bases). In germline, CDR1 is LNHDA, CDR2 SQIVND (reference sequence). Trimming cost V 3 bases and J 6 bases, with 9 bases left between them. The CDR3 runs to 13 residues. The CDR3 sequence is CASSIDSFQPQHF. CDR3 coding DNA: TGTGCCAGTAGTATCGACAGTTTTCAGCCCCAGCATTTT.

To note about this clone: Other DNA variants within this sample encode the same CDR3. This chain links TRBV19 with TRBJ2-2; unclear D gene. CDR1 and CDR2 from the germline V gene are LNHDA and SQIVND (reference sequence). The CDR3 spans 13 residues. Trimming pared 4 bases from V and 1 base from J, leaving 4 bases between. The CDR3 DNA sequence: TGTGCCAGTAGTACCCGGAACACCGGGGAGCTGTTTTTT. Protein: CASSTRNTGELFF.

V gene TRBV9 combines with J gene TRBJ2-3; TRBD2 aligns across 9 bases. Germline CDR1 reads SGDLS; CDR2 reads YYNGEE. The V and J ends lost 3 bases and 7 bases, in that order; junction bases with no gene match: 18. The CDR3 is 18 residues long. CDR3 sequence reads: CASSAGVRGGDPHNTQYF. The CDR3 DNA follows: TGTGCCAGCAGCGCCGGGGTGCGGGGGGGGGACCCCCACAATACGCAGTATTTT.

The V and J genes are TRBV27 and TRBJ1-5, with a weak D call TRBD1 (5 bases). Between the trimmed V and J ends, which lost 3 bases and 0 bases, there was a span of 12 bases. The CDR3 is made up of 16 amino acids. Germline CDR1 MNHEY, CDR2 SMNVEV (reference sequence). CDR3 nucleotides: TGTGCCAGCAGTTTGTCGGGGGGGAATAGCAATCAGCCCCAGCATTTT. Amino acids: CASSLSGGNSNQPQHF.